Listed here are 26 T cell receptor beta chains from one sample, sequenced in a study of beta chain features in type 1 diabetes. Their recognized antigens are unknown. General study findings and limits: Moderate yet significant TCRB CDR3 shortening was seen in Type 1 diabetes patients in all four CD4+ subsets.

cDNA synthesis used the whole RNA isolate, giving expressed TCRB sequences. TCRdb's table, derived via immunoSEQ multiplex PCR, lists solely in-frame clones and lacks some. The repertoire holds 680,000 or so clones, with 10% to 15% as singletons. The specimen sequenced was naive CD4+ T cells from blood. These receptors were taken from a man aged 18 to 30 with type 1 diabetes.

About this clone: Distinct nucleotide sequences in the sample also encode this CDR3. V is TRBV20-1 and J is TRBJ2-7, with D tentatively TRBD1 or TRBD2 (5 bases each). From germline, CDR1 is DFQATT and CDR2 SNEGSKA (reference sequence). The length of the CDR3 is 11 residues. V lost 4 bases to trimming and J lost 3 bases, with 7 bases between them. CDR3 in DNA: TGCAGTGCTACAGGGAGCTACGAGCAGTACTTC. It is translated as CSATGSYEQYF.

Turning to this clone: Other DNA sequences from this sample encode an identical CDR3 as well. The gene calls are TRBV28 and TRBJ2-7; D unclear. The V gene lost 3 bases and the J gene lost 4 bases, with 4 bases spanning the gap. CDR3 length: 11 residues. CDR1 and CDR2 (germline): MDHEN, SYDVKM. In nucleotides, the CDR3 is TGTGCCAGCAGTTTGTTTTACGAGCAGTACTTC. As protein: CASSLFYEQYF.

As for this clone: Other DNA sequences from this sample encode an identical CDR3 as well. This sequence joins TRBV19 and TRBJ2-7; TRBD1 matches at 7 bases. Germline CDR1 reads LNHDA; CDR2 reads SQIVND (reference sequence). J gave up 2 bases and V 9 bases, and 4 bases lay outside the gene matches. This CDR3 region has 12 residues. Written as DNA, the CDR3 is TGTGCCAGCCGGGACAGAGCCTACGAGCAGTACTTC. Residues: CASRDRAYEQYF.

In regard to this clone: Other DNA variants within this sample encode the same CDR3. This rearrangement joins TRBV10-3 to TRBJ2-5; D remains unclear. The ends were cut back, 4 bases at V and 4 bases at J, with 4 bases in the middle. There are 11 residues in the CDR3. The germline gives CDR1 ENHRY, CDR2 SYGVKD. CDR3 coding DNA: TGTGCCATCAGTGCGGGAGAGACCCAGTACTTC. Its translation: CAISAGETQYF.

This clone was picked up a small number of times. The chain couples TRBV30 to TRBJ1-5, with TRBD1 as a possible D gene (5 bases). Trimming removed 5 bases from V and 6 bases from J, with 17 bases in between. CDR3 length: 14 amino acids. Germline values: CDR1 GTSNPN, CDR2 SVGIG (reference sequence). The chain's CDR3 is CAWSGGAVSQPQHF. CDR3 nucleotides: TGTGCCTGGTCCGGAGGGGCAGTCTCTCAGCCCCAGCATTTT. Full variable domain (remainder filled in from reference TRBV30 and TRBJ1-5): SQTIHQWPATLVQPVGSPLSLECTVEGTSNPNLYWYRQAAGRGLQLLFYSVGIGQISSEVPQNLSASRPQDRQFILSSKKLLLSDSGFYLCAWSGGAVSQPQHFGDGTRLSIL.

This clone was observed a few times. This chain links TRBV29-1 with TRBJ1-2, with D possibly matching TRBD1 (6 bases). Germline lookup yields CDR1 SQVTM and CDR2 ANQGSEA. The CDR3 extends over 16 amino acids. V shed 4 bases and J shed 6 bases, with 24 bases lying between them. The CDR3 here is CSVGEPGTSQVHGYTF. In DNA form, the CDR3 reads TGCAGCGTTGGGGAGCCTGGGACATCCCAAGTCCATGGCTACACCTTC.

This clone was counted between two and nine times. The chain carries TRBV30 and TRBJ2-7, with D hard to call. V lost 4 bases, J lost 9 bases, and 25 bases lay in between. Germline CDR1 is GTSNPN and CDR2 is SVGIG (reference sequence). CDR3 length: 15 amino acids. CDR3 nucleotides: TGTGCCTGGACCACGGCCCACCAACCAGGAGACGCGCAGTACTTC. It codes for CAWTTAHQPGDAQYF.

This chain connects TRBV5-4 to TRBJ2-3, with D perhaps TRBD2 (6 bases). Trimming left V 6 bases short and J 6 bases short, with 11 bases between. In germline, CDR1 is SGHNT, CDR2 YYREEE (reference sequence). The CDR3 sequence is 12 residues long. The CDR3 is CASNRREDTQYF. CDR3 in DNA: TGTGCCAGCAATCGCCGGGAGGATACGCAGTATTTT.

Here the CDR3 DNA reads TGTGCCAGCAGACTTACTAGCGACCCAGATACGCAGTATTTT. Its protein is CASRLTSDPDTQYF. The chain has TRBV2 and TRBJ2-3, with 7 nucleotides matching TRBD2. CDR1 and CDR2 (germline): SNHLY, FYNNEI. CDR3 length: 14 residues. The ends lost 6 bases at V and 4 bases at J; junction bases unmatched: 7.

This clone was counted a few times. The DNA of the CDR3 is TGCGCCAGCAGCTCTAAGGACAAACTATACACCGGGGAGCTGTTTTTT. This gives the protein CASSSKDKLYTGELFF. The chain carries TRBV5-1 and TRBJ2-2; a possible D gene is TRBD1 (5 bases). Germline V gene lookup returns CDR1 SGHRS and CDR2 YFSETQ. Trimming took off 3 bases at V and 3 bases at J, with 15 bases between the two ends. This CDR3 has 16 amino acids.

This rearrangement joins TRBV5-4 to TRBJ1-2, with D tentatively TRBD1 (6 bases). Germline V gene lookup returns CDR1 SGHNT and CDR2 YYREEE (reference sequence). V lost 4 bases, J lost 3 bases, and 13 bases lay in between. This CDR3 comprises 14 residues. The CDR3 here is CASSRTATDYGYTF. Written as DNA, the CDR3 is TGTGCCAGCAGCAGGACAGCGACAGACTATGGCTACACCTTC.

This chain connects TRBV15 to TRBJ2-5, with D possibly TRBD2 on 5 matching bases. This CDR3 has 14 amino acids. The germline V gene has CDR1 LNHNV and CDR2 YYDKDF (reference sequence). V was cut by 0 bases and J by 2 bases, with 7 bases left in between. The CDR3 DNA reads as TGTGCCACCAGCAGAGAAGGACTGCAAGAGACCCAGTACTTC. Amino acid sequence: CATSREGLQETQYF.

V usage is TRBV5-1 and J usage is TRBJ2-3; possible D gene TRBD2, 5 bases. The length of the CDR3 is 16 residues. With 0 bases removed from V and 2 bases from J, the gap between germline ends came to 13 bases. Germline V CDR1 and CDR2: SGHRS, YFSETQ. As DNA, the CDR3 is TGCGCCAGCAGCTTGGCCCCAAGCGGCCTCACAGATACGCAGTATTTT. It yields the protein CASSLAPSGLTDTQYF.

This clone was counted only a few times. The V and J genes are TRBV7-9 and TRBJ2-7; no reliable D call. Germline V lookup: CDR1 SEHNR, CDR2 FQNEAQ (reference sequence). The V end was cut by 1 base, the J end by 0 bases, with 10 bases between. The CDR3 has 15 amino acids. The CDR3 sequence is CASSLGAVSSYEQYF. The CDR3 DNA reads TGTGCCAGCAGCTTAGGTGCCGTGAGCTCCTACGAGCAGTACTTC.

This clone was seen a handful of times. J is TRBJ2-7 and V is TRBV27, with 8 nucleotides matching TRBD1. This CDR3 has 18 amino acids. The V gene's germline CDR1 is MNHEY and CDR2 SMNVEV (reference sequence). J lost 2 bases, V lost 0 bases, and 12 bases had no gene match. The CDR3 reads CASSLSTVVPGQAYEQYF. CDR3 DNA sequence: TGTGCCAGCAGTTTATCGACGGTTGTGCCGGGACAGGCCTACGAGCAGTACTTC.

The rearrangement joins TRBV18 to TRBJ1-5; TRBD1 is a possible D gene (6 bases). V lost 3 bases to trimming and J lost 4 bases, with 16 bases between them. Germline CDR1 reads KGHSH; CDR2 reads LQKENI. The CDR3 is 16 residues long. CDR3 nucleotide sequence: TGTGCCAGCTCACCCACCTCGGGACAAGGTAATCAGCCCCAGCATTTT. This translates into CASSPTSGQGNQPQHF.

V usage is TRBV7-9 and J usage is TRBJ1-4, with no clear D. The germline V and J ends were trimmed by 4 bases and 5 bases, with 14 bases remaining between them. The CDR3 is 15 residues long. Germline V CDR1 and CDR2: SEHNR, FQNEAQ (reference sequence). The CDR3 region is CASSSPQPGNEKLFF. CDR3 sequence (DNA): TGTGCCAGCAGCTCCCCTCAGCCGGGAAATGAAAAACTGTTTTTT.

This clone showed up just a few times. The chain couples TRBV19 to TRBJ1-1; D unclear. Trimming left V 4 bases short and J 1 base short, with 7 bases between. This CDR3 is 13 amino acids long. Germline assignment: CDR1 LNHDA and CDR2 SQIVND (reference sequence). The CDR3 DNA is TGTGCCAGTAGTAAAGGGAGGAACACTGAAGCTTTCTTT. Translating it yields CASSKGRNTEAFF.

The chain joins TRBV25-1 to TRBJ1-1, with unresolved D. Deletions cut 0 bases from V and 10 bases from J, with 9 bases between. The CDR3 is 12 amino acids. The germline gives CDR1 MGHDK, CDR2 SYGVNS. The CDR3 DNA follows: TGTGCCAGCAGTGAATATCACGCGGGAGCTTTCTTT. Translated, it gives CASSEYHAGAFF.

This chain links TRBV28 with TRBJ1-2; TRBD1 might be the D (5 bases). The CDR3 has 13 residues. Trimming took 1 base from V and 5 from J, leaving 8 bases between them. Germline V lookup: CDR1 MDHEN, CDR2 SYDVKM. DNA of the CDR3: TGTGCCAGCAGTTTATCGACAGTATATGGCTACACCTTC. It specifies CASSLSTVYGYTF.

This clone has just a few counts. The V call is TRBV19, the J call TRBJ2-1; TRBD1 matches at 8 bases. Trimming cost V 7 bases and J 5 bases; bases outside gene matches: 10. This CDR3 has 15 residues. Germline lookup yields CDR1 LNHDA and CDR2 SQIVND (reference sequence). The CDR3 protein is CASTLGQGGHNEQFF. The CDR3 nucleotides read TGTGCCAGTACCCTCGGACAGGGAGGCCACAATGAGCAGTTCTTC.

This clone was counted only a few times. The J gene is TRBJ1-3, the V gene TRBV30; 7 positions match TRBD1. This CDR3 has 16 residues. J lost 2 bases, V lost 3 bases, and 10 bases had no gene match. Germline V gene data show CDR1 as GTSNPN and CDR2 as SVGIG (reference sequence). The DNA for the CDR3 is TGTGCCTGGAGCCCGACTACTGGACAGGCTGGAAACACCATATATTTT. As protein: CAWSPTTGQAGNTIYF.

The chain is built from TRBV25-1 and TRBJ1-1, with D possibly matching TRBD1 (5 bases). With 7 bases removed from V and 1 base from J, the gap between germline ends came to 10 bases. The CDR3 covers 13 residues. Germline CDR1 is MGHDK and CDR2 is SYGVNS. The CDR3 loop reads CASNDRTNTEAFF. The CDR3, as DNA: TGTGCCAGCAACGACAGAACGAACACTGAAGCTTTCTTT.

The chain is built from TRBV27 and TRBJ2-7, with 10 bases fitting TRBD1. V shed 7 bases and J 2 bases; nucleotides not matched to a gene: 5. This CDR3 is 14 amino acids long. Germline CDR1 is MNHEY and CDR2 is SMNVEV (reference sequence). CDR3 DNA sequence: TGTGCCAGCACCCCGACAGGGGGCACCTACGAGCAGTACTTC. Translation: CASTPTGGTYEQYF.

V gene TRBV2 combines with J gene TRBJ1-5; D is undetermined. CDR3 length: 14 amino acids. Trimming shortened V by 4 bases and J by 4 bases, and 11 bases separated the two germline ends. Germline lookup yields CDR1 SNHLY and CDR2 FYNNEI. CDR3 residues: CASSVVGRNQPQHF. The CDR3 DNA reads TGTGCCAGCAGTGTAGTAGGGCGGAATCAGCCCCAGCATTTT. Looking up the rest from reference TRBV2 and TRBJ1-5 gives the full variable domain: EPEVTQTPSHQVTQMGQEVILRCVPISNHLYFYWYRQILGQKVEFLVSFYNNEISEKSEIFDDQFSVERPDGSNFTLKIRSTKLEDSAMYFCASSVVGRNQPQHFGDGTRLSIL.

This clone occurred once. The chain combines TRBV19 with TRBJ1-5; D ambiguous. Looked up from germline, CDR1 is LNHDA and CDR2 is SQIVND (reference sequence). CDR3 length equals 14 residues. The V and J ends lost 3 bases and 6 bases respectively, with 12 bases between them. CDR3 protein: CASSIRVGGQPQHF. The CDR3 DNA sequence: TGTGCCAGTAGTATTCGAGTCGGTGGTCAGCCCCAGCATTTT.